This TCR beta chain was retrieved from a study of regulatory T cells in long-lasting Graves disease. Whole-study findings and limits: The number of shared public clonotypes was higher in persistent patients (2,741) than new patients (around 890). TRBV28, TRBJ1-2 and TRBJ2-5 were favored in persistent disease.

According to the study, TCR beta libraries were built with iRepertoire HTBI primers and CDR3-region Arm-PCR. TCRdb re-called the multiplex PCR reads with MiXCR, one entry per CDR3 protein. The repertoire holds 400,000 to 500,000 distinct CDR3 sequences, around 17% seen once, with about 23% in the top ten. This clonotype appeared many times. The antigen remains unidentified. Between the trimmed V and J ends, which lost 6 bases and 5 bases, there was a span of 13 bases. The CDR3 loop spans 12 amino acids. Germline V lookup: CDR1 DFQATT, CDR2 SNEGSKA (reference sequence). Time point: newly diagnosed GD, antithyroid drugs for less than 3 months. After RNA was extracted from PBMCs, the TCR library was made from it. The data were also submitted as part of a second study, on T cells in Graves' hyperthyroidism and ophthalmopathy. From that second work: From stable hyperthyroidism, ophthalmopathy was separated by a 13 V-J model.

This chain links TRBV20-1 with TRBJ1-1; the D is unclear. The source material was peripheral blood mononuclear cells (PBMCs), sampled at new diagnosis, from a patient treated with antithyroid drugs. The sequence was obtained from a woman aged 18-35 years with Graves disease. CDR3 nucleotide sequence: TGCAGTGCCCTCCAGAGTGGGACTGAAGCTTTCTTT. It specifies CSALQSGTEAFF.